These T cell receptor beta chains were read from a single sample in a study of blood T cell repertoires in COVID-19. The method was immunoSEQ multiplex PCR; TCRdb's version includes in-frame clones alone and lacks a portion of them. The top ten hold 5% to 8% of the sample, which has roughly 200,000 clones, 85% seen once. The specimen sequenced was PBMCs or T cells enriched from blood (not recorded which). The receptors shown here come from a middle-aged man who had recovered from COVID-19. Each CDR3 is given with its conserved first and last residue. The order of the fields is D gene, J gene, clone size, CDR3 length, V gene, CDR3 DNA, CDR3 protein. The D gene is left open where the match is weak. Clone sizes are given selectively: once, few, many, or a class where the clone is expanded.

D: NA; J: TRBJ2-5; size: NA; length: 14; V: TRBV7-9; DNA: TGTGCCAGCAGCTTAGGGGGCAGGCAAGAGACCCAGTACTTC; CDR3: CASSLGGRQETQYF
D: NA; J: TRBJ1-1; size: NA; length: 15; V: TRBV29-1; DNA: TGCAGCGTTGAAGAAATTGGTGTGAAGGGAGCTGAAGCTTTCTTT; CDR3: CSVEEIGVKGAEAFF
D: TRBD1; J: TRBJ1-4; size: NA; length: 17; V: TRBV19; DNA: TGTGCCAGTAGTGCCATCCGCTCCCGGGACAGGGATGAAAAACTGTTTTTT; CDR3: CASSAIRSRDRDEKLFF
D: NA; J: TRBJ2-7; size: NA; length: 14; V: TRBV28; DNA: TGTGCCAGCAGTTTGCTGGGTGCGACTCGCGAGCAGTACTTC; CDR3: CASSLLGATREQYF
D: TRBD1; J: TRBJ2-2; size: NA; length: 17; V: TRBV7-6; DNA: TGTGCCAGCAGCTTACCCGACAGGGGGCGCGAAACCGGGGAGCTGTTTTTT; CDR3: CASSLPDRGRETGELFF
D: TRBD2; J: TRBJ2-5; size: NA; length: 16; V: TRBV2; DNA: TGTGCCAGCAGTGGGACTAGCCCTAGAAACCAAGAGACCCAGTACTTC; CDR3: CASSGTSPRNQETQYF
D: NA; J: TRBJ1-5; size: NA; length: 13; V: TRBV10-3; DNA: TGTGCCATCAGTGACCTAACCAATCAGCCCCAGCATTTT; CDR3: CAISDLTNQPQHF
D: NA; J: TRBJ1-2; size: few; length: 13; V: TRBV7-9; DNA: TGTGCCAGCAGCTTAGGAGCGATCTATGGCTACACCTTC; CDR3: CASSLGAIYGYTF
D: TRBD1; J: TRBJ1-2; size: NA; length: 13; V: TRBV2; DNA: TGTGCCAGCAGTCGGGACAGGGGAGAAGGCTACACCTTC; CDR3: CASSRDRGEGYTF
D: NA; J: TRBJ1-3; size: NA; length: 17; V: TRBV25-1; DNA: TGTGCCAGCAGGGAAACAGGGCCCGCAGGGTGGGGAAACACCATATATTTT; CDR3: CASRETGPAGWGNTIYF
D: NA; J: TRBJ1-4; size: once; length: 16; V: TRBV19; DNA: TGTGCCAGTAATGGACAGAAGACTGCAACTAATGAAAAACTGTTTTTT; CDR3: CASNGQKTATNEKLFF
D: TRBD1; J: TRBJ1-2; size: NA; length: 13; V: TRBV27; DNA: TGTGCCAGCAGTCTCGACAGGGTCCATGGCTACACCTTC; CDR3: CASSLDRVHGYTF
D: NA; J: TRBJ2-7; size: NA; length: 12; V: TRBV6-6; DNA: TGTGCCAGCGGGACACAACCCTACGAGCAGTACTTC; CDR3: CASGTQPYEQYF
D: NA; J: TRBJ1-5; size: NA; length: 13; V: TRBV2; DNA: TGTGCCAGCAGTCGAGTCCCTAATCAGCCCCAGCATTTT; CDR3: CASSRVPNQPQHF
D: NA; J: TRBJ1-2; size: NA; length: 16; V: TRBV9; DNA: TGTGCCAGCAGCGTAGGACTTGGAGGGGACGGCTATGGCTACACCTTC; CDR3: CASSVGLGGDGYGYTF
D: TRBD1; J: TRBJ1-2; size: NA; length: 12; V: TRBV27; DNA: TGTGCCAGCCTAAACAGGGGAGCTGGCTACACCTTC; CDR3: CASLNRGAGYTF
D: NA; J: TRBJ1-4; size: NA; length: 14; V: TRBV19; DNA: TGTGCCAGTAGCCCGACAGGCTCTAATGAAAAACTGTTTTTT; CDR3: CASSPTGSNEKLFF
D: TRBD1; J: TRBJ2-1; size: once; length: 14; V: TRBV19; DNA: TGTGCCAGTAGGCCTGACAGGGGGGGAAATGAGCAGTTCTTC; CDR3: CASRPDRGGNEQFF
D: NA; J: TRBJ1-1; size: NA; length: 11; V: TRBV11-3; DNA: TGTGCCAGCAGCTTTTCCGTCGAAGCTTTCTTT; CDR3: CASSFSVEAFF
D: TRBD1; J: TRBJ1-2; size: NA; length: 15; V: TRBV7-9; DNA: TGTGCCAGCAGCCCCGGGACAGGGGACGACTATGGCTACACCTTC; CDR3: CASSPGTGDDYGYTF
D: TRBD2; J: TRBJ2-7; size: NA; length: 13; V: TRBV5-4; DNA: TGTGCCAGCAGCTTGCCAGGGAGGGGCGAGCAGTACTTC; CDR3: CASSLPGRGEQYF
D: NA; J: TRBJ2-3; size: NA; length: 14; V: TRBV4-1; DNA: TGCGCCAGCAGCCAAGAACGAGGGCCAGATACGCAGTATTTT; CDR3: CASSQERGPDTQYF
D: NA; J: TRBJ1-1; size: NA; length: 15; V: TRBV6-5; DNA: TGTGCCAGCCCCGGGGGGCCCTCGTTGCTGACTGAAGCTTTCTTT; CDR3: CASPGGPSLLTEAFF
D: TRBD2; J: TRBJ2-7; size: NA; length: 15; V: TRBV20-1; DNA: TGCAGTGCTAGTCACCTAGCGGGGGGCTCCTACGAGCAGTACTTC; CDR3: CSASHLAGGSYEQYF
D: NA; J: TRBJ2-2; size: few; length: 13; V: TRBV29-1; DNA: TGCAGCGTTGATCAGGGTTTTACCGGGGAGCTGTTTTTT; CDR3: CSVDQGFTGELFF
D: NA; J: TRBJ1-4; size: NA; length: 14; V: TRBV19; DNA: TGTGCCACCTCCTCGACAGCGCGTAATGAAAAACTGTTTTTT; CDR3: CATSSTARNEKLFF
D: NA; J: TRBJ2-5; size: NA; length: 14; V: TRBV9; DNA: TGTGCCAGCAGCTTTCGGGACTCACAAGAGACCCAGTACTTC; CDR3: CASSFRDSQETQYF
D: TRBD2; J: TRBJ2-1; size: few; length: 15; V: TRBV6-1; DNA: TGTGCCAGCAGTGAACCAGCGGGAGCCTACAATGAGCAGTTCTTC; CDR3: CASSEPAGAYNEQFF
D: NA; J: TRBJ2-3; size: NA; length: 14; V: TRBV19; DNA: TGTGCCAGTAGTCAGACAGCTAGCACAGATACGCAGTATTTT; CDR3: CASSQTASTDTQYF
D: NA; J: TRBJ1-5; size: few; length: 17; V: TRBV19; DNA: TGTGCCAGCAGCCGCGGAACAGGGAAGGTCGGAAATCAGCCCCAGCATTTT; CDR3: CASSRGTGKVGNQPQHF
D: NA; J: TRBJ1-1; size: NA; length: 13; V: TRBV11-3; DNA: TGTGCCAGCAGCTTAGCTTCGACAGGTGGAGCTTTCTTT; CDR3: CASSLASTGGAFF
D: NA; J: TRBJ2-7; size: NA; length: 15; V: TRBV2; DNA: TGTGCCAGCAGGCCGGACAGCTTTTCCCACTACGAGCAGTACTTC; CDR3: CASRPDSFSHYEQYF
D: NA; J: TRBJ2-2; size: NA; length: 13; V: TRBV28; DNA: TGTGCCAGTTTTCCAGGGGCCACCGGGGAGCTGTTTTTT; CDR3: CASFPGATGELFF
D: NA; J: TRBJ2-7; size: NA; length: 15; V: TRBV9; DNA: TGTGCCAGCAGCCCCCACAGGGACGCGCCCGACGAGCAGTACTTC; CDR3: CASSPHRDAPDEQYF
D: NA; J: TRBJ2-3; size: NA; length: 12; V: TRBV27; DNA: TGTGCCAGCAGCTTTAGCACAGATACGCAGTATTTT; CDR3: CASSFSTDTQYF
D: TRBD1; J: TRBJ1-2; size: NA; length: 16; V: TRBV9; DNA: TGTGCCAGCAGCGCCGGCGGACAGGGAGGTAACTATGGCTACACCTTC; CDR3: CASSAGGQGGNYGYTF
D: NA; J: TRBJ2-1; size: NA; length: 19; V: TRBV24-1; DNA: TGTGCCACCAGTGGGGACAGGGGGGCTAGCGGGAGCTCCTACAATGAGCAGTTCTTC; CDR3: CATSGDRGASGSSYNEQFF
D: TRBD2; J: TRBJ2-1; size: once; length: 13; V: TRBV5-1; DNA: TGCGCCAGCAGCTTCGGGAGGGGGGATGAGCAGTTCTTC; CDR3: CASSFGRGDEQFF
D: NA; J: TRBJ2-6; size: NA; length: 16; V: TRBV30; DNA: TGTGCCTGGAGTCGGAGTCACATCTCTGGGGCCAACGTCCTGACTTTC; CDR3: CAWSRSHISGANVLTF
D: NA; J: TRBJ1-6; size: NA; length: 14; V: TRBV2; DNA: TGTGCCAGCAGTACTGATCCCTATAATTCACCCCTCCACTTT; CDR3: CASSTDPYNSPLHF
D: TRBD1; J: TRBJ2-5; size: once; length: 15; V: TRBV19; DNA: TGTGCCAGTAGCTCGGGACAGGGTAACGGGAAGACCCAGTACTTC; CDR3: CASSSGQGNGKTQYF
D: NA; J: TRBJ1-3; size: NA; length: 15; V: TRBV6-1; DNA: TGTGCCAGCAGTGAAAGGAGAGGGTGGGGAAACACCATATATTTT; CDR3: CASSERRGWGNTIYF
D: TRBD1; J: TRBJ1-2; size: NA; length: 14; V: TRBV7-9; DNA: TGTGCCAGCAGCCTAGGGACAGGGAACTATGGCTACACCTTC; CDR3: CASSLGTGNYGYTF
D: NA; J: TRBJ1-1; size: few; length: 17; V: TRBV3-1/TRBV3-2; DNA: TGTGCCAGCAGCCGTATAAAGGGAGGGCTGGGGGCTGCGGAAGCTTTCTTT; CDR3: CASSRIKGGLGAAEAFF
D: TRBD1; J: TRBJ1-5; size: NA; length: 14; V: TRBV7-8; DNA: TGTGCCAGCAGCCTGGACAGGGGGGAACAGCCCCAGCATTTT; CDR3: CASSLDRGEQPQHF
D: NA; J: TRBJ1-5; size: NA; length: 13; V: TRBV24-1; DNA: TGTGCCACCACTCTCGGGGAGGGGACGCCCCAGCATTTT; CDR3: CATTLGEGTPQHF
D: TRBD2; J: TRBJ2-7; size: NA; length: 12; V: TRBV12-3/TRBV12-4; DNA: TGTGCCAGCGGACGACTAGCGCGCGAGCAGTACTTC; CDR3: CASGRLAREQYF
D: NA; J: TRBJ1-2; size: NA; length: 13; V: TRBV10-2; DNA: TGCGCCAGCAGTGTCGAGGTTAACTATGGCTACACCTTC; CDR3: CASSVEVNYGYTF
D: TRBD1; J: TRBJ2-7; size: NA; length: 12; V: TRBV19; DNA: TGTGCCAGTAGGGGACAGACTTACGAGCAGTACTTC; CDR3: CASRGQTYEQYF
D: NA; J: TRBJ2-3; size: NA; length: 13; V: TRBV3-1/TRBV3-2; DNA: TGTGCCAGCAGTCCGACTATCACAGATACGCAGTATTTT; CDR3: CASSPTITDTQYF
D: NA; J: TRBJ1-1; size: NA; length: 11; V: TRBV30; DNA: TGTGCCTGGAACAGGAACACTGAAGCTTTCTTT; CDR3: CAWNRNTEAFF
D: TRBD1; J: TRBJ1-1; size: NA; length: 12; V: TRBV13; DNA: TGTGCCAGCAGCGCAATCGGGACAGTTGCTTTCTTT; CDR3: CASSAIGTVAFF
D: NA; J: TRBJ1-2; size: NA; length: 14; V: TRBV4-2; DNA: TGTGCCAGCAGCCAAGGTGGAGGGGTATTTGGCTACACCTTC; CDR3: CASSQGGGVFGYTF
D: NA; J: TRBJ2-3; size: NA; length: 14; V: TRBV9; DNA: TGTGCCAGCAGCGTAGGCGCGGGGAAAGGTACGCAGTATTTT; CDR3: CASSVGAGKGTQYF
D: NA; J: TRBJ2-7; size: once; length: 17; V: TRBV28; DNA: TGTGCCAGCAGGGCCGGCGCCGGACACGAGAGCTCCTACGAGCAGTACTTC; CDR3: CASRAGAGHESSYEQYF
D: NA; J: TRBJ2-2; size: NA; length: 15; V: TRBV11-2; DNA: TGTGCCAGCAGCTTAGCCGACAGGCTCAACGGGGAGCTGTTTTTT; CDR3: CASSLADRLNGELFF